This record looks at one TCR beta chain sequence and its context. Its antigen remains unknown. The PCR had 60 Vbeta and 13 Jbeta primers. Original processing methods: In a later analysis, the count reached about 82 million unique TCR beta chains, with about 10 million shared. Using immunoSEQ multiplex PCR, the repertoire was profiled, and TCRdb retains in-frame clones only, with some absent. From that table come the V and J calls and clone size; the DNA was used to work out D and trimming. The sample has over 200,000 clones; 82% are singletons. These data are taken from a study of cytomegalovirus exposure and HLA in healthy donors. Germline lookup yields CDR1 LNHNV and CDR2 YYDKDF (reference sequence). The CDR3 covers 15 residues. Trimming removed 5 bases at V and 3 bases at J, with 14 bases between. The study's findings and limits: In a later analysis, TCR beta V- and J-gene trimming showed a link to a missense DCLRE1C variant.

This clonotype originated in a woman aged 40 to 55 in good health and CMV-seropositive. The source material was PBMCs. The genes are TRBV15 and TRBJ2-4, with TRBD1 as a possible D gene (5 bases). The CDR3 is CATSLEQGFKNIQYF. The CDR3 coding sequence is TGTGCCACCAGCCTAGAGCAGGGATTCAAAAACATTCAGTACTTC.